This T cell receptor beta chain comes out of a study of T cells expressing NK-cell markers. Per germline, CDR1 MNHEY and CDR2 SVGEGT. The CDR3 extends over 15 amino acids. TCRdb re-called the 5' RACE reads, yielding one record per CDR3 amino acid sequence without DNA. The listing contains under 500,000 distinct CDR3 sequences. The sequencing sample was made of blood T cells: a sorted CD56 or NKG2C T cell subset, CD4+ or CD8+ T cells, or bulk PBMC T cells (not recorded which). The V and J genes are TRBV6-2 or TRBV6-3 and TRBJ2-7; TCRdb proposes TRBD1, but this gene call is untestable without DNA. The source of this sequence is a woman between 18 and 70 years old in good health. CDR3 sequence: CASSSWDRVSYEQYF.